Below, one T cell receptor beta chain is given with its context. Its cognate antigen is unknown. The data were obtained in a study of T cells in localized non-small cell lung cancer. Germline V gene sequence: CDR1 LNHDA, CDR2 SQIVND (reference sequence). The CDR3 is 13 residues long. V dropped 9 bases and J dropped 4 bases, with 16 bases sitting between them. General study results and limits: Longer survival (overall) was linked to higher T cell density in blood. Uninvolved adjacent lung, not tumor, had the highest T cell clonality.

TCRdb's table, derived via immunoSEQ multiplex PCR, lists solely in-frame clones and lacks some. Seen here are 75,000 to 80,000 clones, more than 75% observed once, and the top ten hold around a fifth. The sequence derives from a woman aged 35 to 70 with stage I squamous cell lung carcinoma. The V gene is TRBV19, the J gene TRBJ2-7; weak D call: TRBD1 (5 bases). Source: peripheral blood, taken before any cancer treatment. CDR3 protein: CASLGQVRYEQYF. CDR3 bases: TGTGCCAGCCTAGGACAAGTCCGGTACGAGCAGTACTTC.